The 4 T cell receptor beta chains given below trace back to one sample, sequenced in a study of T cell responses to AZD1222 COVID-19 vaccine. Using immunoSEQ multiplex PCR, the repertoire was profiled, and TCRdb retains in-frame clones only, with some absent. This table holds about 160,000 clones, roughly 90% found once. The specimen was peripheral blood, collected 28 days after the second AZD1222 dose. The receptors here all came from an adult who received the AZD1222 COVID-19 vaccine.

This chain links TRBV5-1 with TRBJ1-1; D not resolved. V lost 4 bases and J 0 bases, leaving 7 bases between the germline ends. In germline, CDR1 is SGHRS, CDR2 YFSETQ. The CDR3 is 13 amino acids. CDR3 coding DNA: TGCGCCAGCAGCGCCGGGGTGAACACTGAAGCTTTCTTT. Protein sequence: CASSAGVNTEAFF.

The chain combines TRBV6-4 with TRBJ2-3, with D possibly TRBD1 on 5 matching bases. The V and J ends lost 3 bases and 2 bases respectively, with 9 bases between them. Germline assignment: CDR1 MRHNA and CDR2 SNTAGT. The CDR3 extends over 14 amino acids. CDR3 in DNA: TGTGCCAGCAGTGAAAGGGGCACCACAGATACGCAGTATTTT. Encoded protein: CASSERGTTDTQYF.

This clone appeared once. The rearrangement uses TRBV18 and TRBJ1-1; no clear D gene. Trimming removed 1 base from V and 0 bases from J, with 3 bases in between. Germline CDR1 is KGHSH and CDR2 is LQKENI. The CDR3 has 13 residues. CDR3 protein: CASSPQMNTEAFF. In nucleotides, the CDR3 is TGTGCCAGCTCACCACAGATGAACACTGAAGCTTTCTTT.

This sequence joins TRBV30 and TRBJ2-7, with D hard to call. The CDR3 has 11 residues. The germline gives CDR1 GTSNPN, CDR2 SVGIG (reference sequence). Trimming pared 0 bases from V and 5 bases from J, leaving 5 bases between. Here the CDR3 DNA reads TGTGCCTGGAGTGTACGAGACGAGCAGTACTTC. It encodes CAWSVRDEQYF. Together with reference TRBV30 and TRBJ2-7, the CDR3 gives the full variable domain: SQTIHQWPATLVQPVGSPLSLECTVEGTSNPNLYWYRQAAGRGLQLLFYSVGIGQISSEVPQNLSASRPQDRQFILSSKKLLLSDSGFYLCAWSVRDEQYFGPGTRLTVT.